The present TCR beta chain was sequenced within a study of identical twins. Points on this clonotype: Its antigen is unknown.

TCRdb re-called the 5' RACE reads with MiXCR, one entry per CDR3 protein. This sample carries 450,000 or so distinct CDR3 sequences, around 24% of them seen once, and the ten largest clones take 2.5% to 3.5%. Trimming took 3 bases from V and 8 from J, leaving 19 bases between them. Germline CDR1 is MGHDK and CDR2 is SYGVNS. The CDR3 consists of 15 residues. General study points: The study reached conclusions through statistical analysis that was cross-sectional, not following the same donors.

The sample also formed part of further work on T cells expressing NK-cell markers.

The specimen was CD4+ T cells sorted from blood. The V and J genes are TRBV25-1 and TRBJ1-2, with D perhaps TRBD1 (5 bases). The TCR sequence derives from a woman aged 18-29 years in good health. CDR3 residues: CASSDPNSGFPGYTF. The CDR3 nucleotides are TGTGCCAGCAGTGATCCGAACTCAGGGTTCCCAGGCTACACCTTC.